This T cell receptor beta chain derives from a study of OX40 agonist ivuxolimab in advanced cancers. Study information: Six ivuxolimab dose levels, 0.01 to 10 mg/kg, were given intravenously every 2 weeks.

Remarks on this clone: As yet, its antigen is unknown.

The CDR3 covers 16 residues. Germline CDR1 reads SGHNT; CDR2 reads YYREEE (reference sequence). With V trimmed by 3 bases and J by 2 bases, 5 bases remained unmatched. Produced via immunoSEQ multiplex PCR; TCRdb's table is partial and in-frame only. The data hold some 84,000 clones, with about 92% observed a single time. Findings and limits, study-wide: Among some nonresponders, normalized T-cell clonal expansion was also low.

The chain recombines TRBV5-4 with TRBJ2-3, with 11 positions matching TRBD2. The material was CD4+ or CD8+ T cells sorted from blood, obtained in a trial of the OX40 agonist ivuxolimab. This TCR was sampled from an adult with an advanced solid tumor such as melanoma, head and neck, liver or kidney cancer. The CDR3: CASSSLAGVHTDTQYF. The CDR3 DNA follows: TGTGCCAGCAGCTCACTAGCGGGGGTGCACACAGATACGCAGTATTTT.